The 28 T cell receptor beta chains given below trace back to one sample, sequenced in a study of control samples from healthy donors and cancer patients. Sequencing used immunoSEQ multiplex PCR; TCRdb keeps in-frame clones, though not all of them. The sample holds roughly 120,000 clones; 75% to 90% are singletons and the top ten take 1.1%. The specimen sequenced was PBMCs. Every receptor here comes from a woman aged 45-65 years with colorectal cancer.

The V gene is TRBV5-5, the J gene TRBJ2-5; D is ambiguous. CDR1 SGHKS and CDR2 YYEKEE come from the germline V gene (reference sequence). Trimming removed 2 bases from V and 1 base from J, with 9 bases in between. CDR3 size: 14 residues. CDR3 loop: CASSFDGPQETQYF. The CDR3 DNA reads TGTGCCAGCAGCTTTGATGGACCCCAAGAGACCCAGTACTTC.

This clone appeared a single time. The chain carries TRBV3-1 (or the pseudogene TRBV3-2) and TRBJ2-7; a weak D match, TRBD1 (5 bases). The CDR3 has 18 amino acids. V was trimmed by 1 base and J by 9 bases, leaving 28 bases between them. Per the germline V gene, CDR1 is LGHDT and CDR2 is YNNKEL (reference sequence). CDR3 sequence: CASSQGQEWYRPPVVQYF. CDR3 nucleotides: TGTGCCAGCAGCCAAGGGCAGGAGTGGTACAGGCCCCCCGTGGTGCAGTACTTC.

This chain uses TRBV5-1 with TRBJ1-2, with 12 nucleotides matching TRBD1. V was clipped by 4 bases and J by 0 bases; unmatched bases: 7. The CDR3 covers 17 residues. Per the germline V gene, CDR1 is SGHRS and CDR2 is YFSETQ. For the CDR3, the DNA is TGCGCCAGCAGCCTGCCGGGACAGGGGGCAACTAACTATGGCTACACCTTC. Translating it yields CASSLPGQGATNYGYTF.

V gene TRBV7-8 combines with J gene TRBJ2-1; 7 nucleotides line up with TRBD2. V lost 3 bases, J lost 2 bases, and 4 bases stayed unmatched. CDR1 and CDR2 (germline): SGHVS, FQNEAQ. This CDR3 region has 15 residues. The CDR3 protein is CASSFSGFTYNEQFF. CDR3 nucleotide sequence: TGTGCCAGCAGCTTTAGCGGGTTTACCTACAATGAGCAGTTCTTC.

V is TRBV7-3 and J is TRBJ2-3; D perhaps matches TRBD2 (5 bases). CDR1 and CDR2 from the germline V gene are SGHTA and FQGTGA. This CDR3 region has 16 residues. V gave up 5 bases and J gave up 1 base, with 16 bases separating them. In nucleotides, the CDR3 is TGTGCCAGCAGCCTCAACAGTGGGAGTGGCACAGATACGCAGTATTTT. Translated: CASSLNSGSGTDTQYF.

The chain carries TRBV7-3 and TRBJ1-6, with D unresolved. Trimming took 1 base from V and 7 from J, leaving 5 bases between them. CDR3 length: 13 amino acids. Germline V gene lookup returns CDR1 SGHTA and CDR2 FQGTGA. CDR3 region: CASSLIRNSPLHF. CDR3 in DNA: TGTGCCAGCAGCTTAATCAGGAATTCACCCCTCCACTTT.

The V call is TRBV21-1, the J call TRBJ2-3; the table's TRBD2 call for D was not verified on the DNA. TRBV21-1 is reported as a pseudogene. This CDR3 comprises 17 residues. CDR3 amino acids: CASSNRCFERITDTQYF. The CDR3 coding sequence is TGTGCCAGCAGCAATCGGTGCTTCGAGCGGATCACAGATACGCAGTATTTT.

The rearrangement joins TRBV29-1 to TRBJ1-2; 8 bases are a match to TRBD1. The V segment lost 6 bases and the J segment 7 bases; nucleotides outside the gene matches: 13. The CDR3 extends over 14 amino acids. Germline V gene sequence: CDR1 SQVTM, CDR2 ANQGSEA. In DNA, the CDR3 is TGCAGCGTCCGCCGACCGGGACAGGCGGCTGGCTACACCTTC. As protein: CSVRRPGQAAGYTF.

This rearrangement joins TRBV2 to TRBJ1-4; no firm D call. CDR1 and CDR2 (germline): SNHLY, FYNNEI. This CDR3 region has 14 residues. Between the trimmed V and J ends, which lost 5 bases and 0 bases, there was a span of 7 bases. DNA for the CDR3: TGTGCCAGCAGTCCACAAGCAACTAATGAAAAACTGTTTTTT. Protein: CASSPQATNEKLFF.

The chain employs TRBV10-3 and TRBJ2-5; D assignment may be TRBD1 or TRBD2 (6 bases each). V gave up 6 bases and J gave up 3 bases, with 17 bases separating them. Per germline, CDR1 ENHRY and CDR2 SYGVKD. CDR3 length equals 15 residues. CDR3 amino acids: CAIRPGLGGKETQYF. The CDR3 bases are TGTGCCATCAGGCCGGGACTGGGGGGCAAAGAGACCCAGTACTTC.

The chain carries TRBV28 and TRBJ1-6; D gene uncertain. CDR3 length: 14 amino acids. Trimming left V 4 bases short and J 7 bases short, with 11 bases between. Germline V CDR1 and CDR2: MDHEN, SYDVKM. CDR3 nucleotide sequence: TGTGCCAGCAGTTCCGGACTCTTGAATTCACCCCTCCACTTT. It is translated as CASSSGLLNSPLHF.

This sequence joins TRBV3-1 (or the pseudogene TRBV3-2) and TRBJ2-1; the match to TRBD2 covers 10 bases. V shed 3 bases, J shed 9 bases, and the junction held 8 bases outside the gene matches. The CDR3 is made up of 15 amino acids. CDR1 is LGHDT and CDR2 is YNNKEL in the germline V gene (reference sequence). CDR3 loop: CASSHPPGLAFEQFF. The CDR3 DNA is TGTGCCAGCAGCCATCCTCCGGGACTAGCGTTTGAGCAGTTCTTC.

The chain carries TRBV2 and TRBJ2-2, with no clear D. From germline, CDR1 is SNHLY and CDR2 FYNNEI. The CDR3 contains 14 residues. The V and J ends lost 3 bases and 1 base respectively, with 6 bases between them. CDR3 nucleotide sequence: TGTGCCAGCAGTGATAAACGGAACACCGGGGAGCTGTTTTTT. Protein: CASSDKRNTGELFF.

The chain recombines TRBV28 with TRBJ2-7, with TRBD1 matching over 7 bases. Germline CDR1 is MDHEN and CDR2 is SYDVKM. CDR3 length equals 14 residues. The V and J ends lost 6 bases and 2 bases, in that order; junction bases with no gene match: 7. Here the CDR3 DNA reads TGTGCCAGCAGATTAGGGGGCGGAGCCTACGAGCAGTACTTC. Encoded protein: CASRLGGGAYEQYF.

This chain uses TRBV6-2 or TRBV6-3 with TRBJ2-5, with D uncertain. Looked up from germline, CDR1 is MNHEY and CDR2 is SVGEGT. The CDR3 loop spans 11 amino acids. The V end was cut by 3 bases, the J end by 3 bases, with 2 bases between. The CDR3 protein is CASSYKETQYF. Written as DNA, the CDR3 is TGTGCCAGCAGTTATAAAGAGACCCAGTACTTC.

The V gene is TRBV9, the J gene TRBJ2-3; the D call may be TRBD1 or TRBD2 (5 bases each). The CDR3 totals 14 residues. Trimming left V 1 base short and J 4 bases short, with 10 bases between. Germline V lookup: CDR1 SGDLS, CDR2 YYNGEE. In nucleotides, the CDR3 is TGTGCCAGCAGCGTACGAGGGGTCGCAGATACGCAGTATTTT. Translating it yields CASSVRGVADTQYF.

The V gene is TRBV5-1, the J gene TRBJ1-5; 7 bases align to TRBD1. The CDR3 runs 14 residues. Germline values: CDR1 SGHRS, CDR2 YFSETQ. The J segment lost 8 bases and the V segment lost 0 bases, leaving 5 bases of the junction unmatched. CDR3: CASSLGTGQEPQHF. In DNA form, the CDR3 reads TGCGCCAGCAGCTTGGGGACAGGCCAGGAGCCCCAGCATTTT. Using reference TRBV5-1 and TRBJ1-5 for the parts outside the CDR3, the full variable domain is KAGVTQTPRYLIKTRGQQVTLSCSPISGHRSVSWYQQTPGQGLQFLFEYFSETQRNKGNFPGRFSGRQFSNSRSEMNVSTLELGDSALYLCASSLGTGQEPQHFGDGTRLSIL.

The chain employs TRBV11-2 and TRBJ2-4; D may be TRBD1 (5 bases). The CDR3 runs to 16 residues. V was trimmed by 3 bases and J by 0 bases, leaving 12 bases between them. Germline V lookup: CDR1 SGHAT, CDR2 FQNNGV. The CDR3 nucleotides are TGTGCCAGCAGCTTTGACAGTCACCTAGCCAAAAACATTCAGTACTTC. Its translation is CASSFDSHLAKNIQYF. Full variable domain (remainder filled in from reference TRBV11-2 and TRBJ2-4): EAGVAQSPRYKIIEKRQSVAFWCNPISGHATLYWYQQILGQGPKLLIQFQNNGVVDDSQLPKDRFSAERLKGVDSTLKIQPAKLEDSAVYLCASSFDSHLAKNIQYFGAGTRLSVL.

The chain is built from TRBV9 and TRBJ1-3; D remains ambiguous. V was clipped by 0 bases and J by 0 bases, with 7 bases between them. Germline CDR1 is SGDLS and CDR2 is YYNGEE. The CDR3 extends over 15 amino acids. The CDR3 spells CASSVEDVSGNTIYF. Here the CDR3 DNA reads TGTGCCAGCAGCGTAGAAGATGTCTCTGGAAACACCATATATTTT.

The chain uses TRBV7-3 and TRBJ2-1; TRBD2 matches 10 bases. Germline loops: CDR1 SGHTA, CDR2 FQGTGA. Trimming cost V 5 bases and J 8 bases; bases outside gene matches: 9. The CDR3 is 15 residues long. The chain's CDR3 is CASSPGLAGVDEQFF. The CDR3 bases are TGTGCCAGCAGCCCCGGCCTAGCGGGAGTAGATGAGCAGTTCTTC.

There are a few counts of this clone. This chain uses TRBV7-8 with TRBJ1-1; TRBD1 is a possible D gene (5 bases). The CDR3 consists of 14 residues. CDR1 and CDR2 (germline): SGHVS, FQNEAQ. The V and J ends lost 5 bases and 0 bases respectively, with 10 bases between them. The CDR3 sequence is CASSVNRLNTEAFF. As DNA, the CDR3 is TGTGCCAGCAGCGTCAACAGGTTGAACACTGAAGCTTTCTTT.

The chain joins TRBV7-2 to TRBJ2-3; no definite D call. This CDR3 is built from 13 residues. CDR1 SGHTA and CDR2 FQGNSA come from the germline V gene. V gave up 6 bases and J gave up 5 bases, with 12 bases separating them. The CDR3 nucleotides read TGTGCCAGCAGAAACTCCCCCAAAGATACGCAGTATTTT. Translating gives CASRNSPKDTQYF. Variable domain in full (rest from reference TRBV7-2 and TRBJ2-3): GAGVSQSPSNKVTEKGKDVELRCDPISGHTALYWYRQSLGQGLEFLIYFQGNSAPDKSGLPSDRFSAERTGGSVSTLTIQRTQQEDSAVYLCASRNSPKDTQYFGPGTRLTVL.

The chain has TRBV9 and TRBJ2-3, with 8 bases that match TRBD2. J gave up 2 bases and V 2 bases, and 4 bases lay outside the gene matches. This CDR3 region has 15 residues. Germline-derived CDR1 and CDR2 are SGDLS and YYNGEE. The CDR3 region is CASSVSGTSTDTQYF. CDR3 coding DNA: TGTGCCAGCAGCGTTAGCGGGACCTCCACAGATACGCAGTATTTT.

This rearrangement joins TRBV13 to TRBJ1-1, with D hard to call. Germline CDR1 reads PRHDT; CDR2 reads FYEKMQ (reference sequence). Trimming removed 0 bases at V and 1 base at J, with 9 bases between. CDR3 size: 15 residues. The CDR3 coding sequence is TGTGCCAGCAGCTTAGGCTGGCAGCGGAACACTGAAGCTTTCTTT. It encodes CASSLGWQRNTEAFF. Full variable domain (remainder filled in from reference TRBV13 and TRBJ1-1): AAGVIQSPRHLIKEKRETATLKCYPIPRHDTVYWYQQGPGQDPQFLISFYEKMQSDKGSIPDRFSAQQFSDYHSELNMSSLELGDSALYFCASSLGWQRNTEAFFGQGTRLTVV.

This clone was seen a single time. The chain has TRBV28 and TRBJ2-1; maybe TRBD2 (7 bases). V was pared by 2 bases and J by 6 bases, with 20 bases between. Germline V gene sequence: CDR1 MDHEN, CDR2 SYDVKM. This CDR3 has 17 residues. CDR3 in amino acids: CASSLGGAGEGLNEQFF. In nucleotides, the CDR3 is TGTGCCAGCAGTTTAGGGGGCGCGGGAGAGGGTCTCAATGAGCAGTTCTTC.

This clone was seen only once. The V gene is TRBV24-1, the J gene TRBJ2-7, with D unclear. Trimming took 4 bases from V and 5 from J, leaving 14 bases between them. Germline assignment: CDR1 KGHDR and CDR2 SFDVKD. The CDR3 sequence is 14 residues long. This CDR3 is CATSDPRVSNEQYF. The CDR3 DNA follows: TGTGCCACCAGTGACCCTAGGGTATCCAACGAGCAGTACTTC.

This chain joins TRBV5-1 and TRBJ2-3; tentative D call: TRBD1 (6 bases). V lost 4 bases, J lost 3 bases, and 9 bases lay in between. Germline V lookup: CDR1 SGHRS, CDR2 YFSETQ. CDR3 length equals 13 residues. The CDR3 here is CASSLQGTDTQYF. As DNA, the CDR3 is TGCGCCAGCAGCCTACAGGGTACAGATACGCAGTATTTT.

The chain links TRBV7-9 to TRBJ2-1, with 10 nucleotides matching TRBD2. Germline loops: CDR1 SEHNR, CDR2 FQNEAQ (reference sequence). With V trimmed by 4 bases and J by 4 bases, 1 base remained unmatched. The CDR3 runs to 14 residues. DNA of the CDR3: TGTGCCAGCAGCTGGACTAGCGGATACAATGAGCAGTTCTTC. As protein: CASSWTSGYNEQFF. Full variable domain (rest looked up from reference TRBV7-9 and TRBJ2-1): DTGVSQNPRHKITKRGQNVTFRCDPISEHNRLYWYRQTLGQGPEFLTYFQNEAQLEKSRLLSDRFSAERPKGSFSTLEIQRTEQGDSAMYLCASSWTSGYNEQFFGPGTRLTVL.